This T cell receptor beta chain was sequenced in a study of T cells in Graves' hyperthyroidism and ophthalmopathy. This clonotype occurred a few times. A much larger clone lies a single base off, so this may be a read error. From RNA transcripts, TCR beta CDR3 regions were amplified. TCR CDR3 regions were first amplified by RT-PCR with HTBI primers. TCRdb analysed the multiplex PCR reads with MiXCR anew, one entry per CDR3 protein. The table includes 300,000 to 450,000 distinct CDR3 sequences, about 18% detected once. Orbital computed tomography and thyroid ultrasound, together with serum TRAb and thyroxine and clinical symptoms, were used for diagnoses. It was over 9.5 ml of fresh peripheral blood that supplied the PBMCs. Germline CDR1 MNHNS, CDR2 SASEGT. The CDR3 consists of 19 residues.

This TCR came from a woman younger than 45 with Graves' hyperthyroidism that later progressed to Graves' ophthalmopathy. The sequencing input was blood. The rearrangement joins TRBV6-1 to TRBJ1-4, with D possibly matching TRBD1 (6 bases). This chain's CDR3 is CVSSEEDRVPYATNEKLFF. The CDR3 nucleotides are TGTGTCAGCAGTGAGGAGGACAGAGTCCCTTATGCAACTAATGAAAAACTGTTTTTT.